These T cell receptor beta chains were read from a single sample in a study of T cell responses to AZD1222 COVID-19 vaccine. Generated by immunoSEQ multiplex PCR, the TCRdb table keeps only in-frame clones and is missing some. The table includes just under 150,000 clones, 86% detected once. This specimen was peripheral blood, taken 28 days after the second AZD1222 dose. All receptors come from an adult who received the AZD1222 COVID-19 vaccine. CDR3s include the opening cysteine and the closing phenylalanine or tryptophan. The D gene is left open where the match is weak. Expanded clones get a size class; other rows say once, few or many, or leave the size out.

D gene: .
J gene: TRBJ2-1
clone size: .
V gene: TRBV29-1
CDR3 DNA: TGCAGCGTTGAAGCCCGTGGGTCCTACAATGAGCAGTTCTTC
CDR3 protein: CSVEARGSYNEQFF

D gene: .
J gene: TRBJ2-1
clone size: .
V gene: TRBV21-1
CDR3 DNA: TGTGCCAGCACCATCTCCCCCCGTGGCAGGGAATCGGTCAATGAGCAGTTCTTC
CDR3 protein: CASTISPRGRESVNEQFF

D gene: .
J gene: TRBJ2-3
clone size: .
V gene: TRBV5-1
CDR3 DNA: TGCGCCAGCAGCTTGGAAGAGGGGTTGGAAGATACGCAGTATTTT
CDR3 protein: CASSLEEGLEDTQYF

D gene: .
J gene: TRBJ1-1
clone size: .
V gene: TRBV19
CDR3 DNA: TGTGCCAGTAGTATCTTCGGGGGAACCACTGAAGCTTTCTTT
CDR3 protein: CASSIFGGTTEAFF

D gene: TRBD1
J gene: TRBJ1-5
clone size: .
V gene: TRBV12-3/TRBV12-4
CDR3 DNA: TGTGCCAGCAGTTTGACAGGGGATCAGCCCCAGCATTTT
CDR3 protein: CASSLTGDQPQHF

D gene: .
J gene: TRBJ2-3
clone size: .
V gene: TRBV5-1
CDR3 DNA: TGCGCCAGCAAGGGGGGCGGGACCACAGATACGCAGTATTTT
CDR3 protein: CASKGGGTTDTQYF

D gene: .
J gene: TRBJ1-3
clone size: .
V gene: TRBV2
CDR3 DNA: TGTGCCAGCAGCGTCTCGGTCAGCTCTGGAAACACCATATATTTT
CDR3 protein: CASSVSVSSGNTIYF

D gene: .
J gene: TRBJ1-4
clone size: .
V gene: TRBV5-1
CDR3 DNA: TGCGCCAGCACCCCGACAGGAATTGCAACTAATGAAAAACTGTTTTTT
CDR3 protein: CASTPTGIATNEKLFF

D gene: TRBD2
J gene: TRBJ2-1
clone size: .
V gene: TRBV7-9
CDR3 DNA: TGTGCCAGCAGTGCCGGACTAGCGGGGACCTCCTACAATGAGCAGTTCTTC
CDR3 protein: CASSAGLAGTSYNEQFF

D gene: TRBD1
J gene: TRBJ1-3
clone size: .
V gene: TRBV6-1
CDR3 DNA: TGTGCCAGCAGTCAAGACAGGGGTAGCTCTGGAAACACCATATATTTT
CDR3 protein: CASSQDRGSSGNTIYF

D gene: .
J gene: TRBJ2-1
clone size: .
V gene: TRBV19
CDR3 DNA: TGTGCCAGTATCAGTGCATTGGGCCATGAGCAGTTCTTC
CDR3 protein: CASISALGHEQFF

D gene: .
J gene: TRBJ1-5
clone size: few
V gene: TRBV9
CDR3 DNA: TGTGCCAGCAGCGTGGGAGGCTATAGCAATCAGCCCCAGCATTTT
CDR3 protein: CASSVGGYSNQPQHF

D gene: .
J gene: TRBJ1-3
clone size: .
V gene: TRBV2
CDR3 DNA: TGTGCCAGCAGTGATGTCTCTGGAAACACCATATATTTT
CDR3 protein: CASSDVSGNTIYF

D gene: .
J gene: TRBJ1-5
clone size: .
V gene: TRBV5-6
CDR3 DNA: TGTGCCAGCAGCCCGAGGAGGGGGCAGCCCCAGCATTTT
CDR3 protein: CASSPRRGQPQHF

D gene: .
J gene: TRBJ2-5
clone size: once
V gene: TRBV6-1
CDR3 DNA: TGTGCCAGCAGTGAAGCGATGGGTATAGGGGAGACCCAGTACTTC
CDR3 protein: CASSEAMGIGETQYF

D gene: .
J gene: TRBJ1-6
clone size: .
V gene: TRBV27
CDR3 DNA: TGTGCCAGCAGTTTTGGCGTTAATTCACCCCTCCACTTT
CDR3 protein: CASSFGVNSPLHF

D gene: .
J gene: TRBJ1-2
clone size: .
V gene: TRBV28
CDR3 DNA: TGTGCCAGCAGTTTATTGGGGAGAACTAACTATGGCTACACCTTC
CDR3 protein: CASSLLGRTNYGYTF

D gene: .
J gene: TRBJ1-2
clone size: .
V gene: TRBV7-6
CDR3 DNA: TGTGCCAGCAGCTTAGAGATGGAGCCGCTCTATGGCTACACCTTC
CDR3 protein: CASSLEMEPLYGYTF

D gene: .
J gene: TRBJ2-7
clone size: .
V gene: TRBV4-2
CDR3 DNA: TGTGCCAGCAGCCAAGGTATGGACAAGGGGTTAGACGAGCAGTACTTC
CDR3 protein: CASSQGMDKGLDEQYF

D gene: .
J gene: TRBJ1-2
clone size: .
V gene: TRBV12-3/TRBV12-4
CDR3 DNA: TGTGCCAGCAGCCCCGACAGAATCTATGGCTACACCTTC
CDR3 protein: CASSPDRIYGYTF

D gene: .
J gene: TRBJ1-4
clone size: .
V gene: TRBV10-3
CDR3 DNA: TGTGCCATCAGGCAATCCGACAATGAAAAACTGTTTTTT
CDR3 protein: CAIRQSDNEKLFF

D gene: .
J gene: TRBJ1-1
clone size: .
V gene: TRBV7-8
CDR3 DNA: TGTGCCAGCTCACGGGACACTGAAGCTTTCTTT
CDR3 protein: CASSRDTEAFF

D gene: .
J gene: TRBJ1-6
clone size: .
V gene: TRBV28
CDR3 DNA: TGTGCCAGCAGCTTGAATTCACCCCTCCACTTT
CDR3 protein: CASSLNSPLHF

D gene: .
J gene: TRBJ1-1
clone size: once
V gene: TRBV28
CDR3 DNA: TGTGCCAGCAGTTTATGGGGCGTGGGGGCTGAAGCTTTCTTT
CDR3 protein: CASSLWGVGAEAFF

D gene: .
J gene: TRBJ1-1
clone size: .
V gene: TRBV14
CDR3 DNA: TGTGCCAGCAGCCAAGACTCAAACGGACGGGCGAACACTGAAGCTTTCTTT
CDR3 protein: CASSQDSNGRANTEAFF

D gene: .
J gene: TRBJ1-3
clone size: .
V gene: TRBV3-1/TRBV3-2
CDR3 DNA: TGTGCCAGCACCCGGGGGGTTGGTGCGCTCTCTGGAAACACCATATATTTT
CDR3 protein: CASTRGVGALSGNTIYF

D gene: .
J gene: TRBJ2-7
clone size: .
V gene: TRBV5-1
CDR3 DNA: TGCGCCAGCAGCTTGGACCCTAGCAGACAAGGCGAGCAGTACTTC
CDR3 protein: CASSLDPSRQGEQYF

D gene: TRBD1
J gene: TRBJ1-4
clone size: .
V gene: TRBV5-1
CDR3 DNA: TGCGCCAGCAGCCCATCTGGGACAGCAGTTAATGAAAAACTGTTTTTT
CDR3 protein: CASSPSGTAVNEKLFF

D gene: .
J gene: TRBJ1-2
clone size: .
V gene: TRBV28
CDR3 DNA: TGTGCCAGCAGTTTAGTCGGGAGCGGCTACACCTTC
CDR3 protein: CASSLVGSGYTF

D gene: .
J gene: TRBJ1-1
clone size: .
V gene: TRBV18
CDR3 DNA: TGTGCCAGCTCACCACCGAACGTGGCCACTGAAGCTTTCTTT
CDR3 protein: CASSPPNVATEAFF

D gene: .
J gene: TRBJ1-3
clone size: .
V gene: TRBV7-9
CDR3 DNA: TGTGCCAGCAGCCTGACACAAGGAAACACCATATATTTT
CDR3 protein: CASSLTQGNTIYF

D gene: TRBD1
J gene: TRBJ1-5
clone size: .
V gene: TRBV19
CDR3 DNA: TGTGCCAGTAGTTCAGTCCCCCAGGGGGGTCAGCCCCAGCATTTT
CDR3 protein: CASSSVPQGGQPQHF

D gene: .
J gene: TRBJ2-3
clone size: .
V gene: TRBV7-6
CDR3 DNA: TGTGCCAGCAGCTTAGGGCCCGAACACACAGATACGCAGTATTTT
CDR3 protein: CASSLGPEHTDTQYF

D gene: .
J gene: TRBJ1-2
clone size: .
V gene: TRBV20-1
CDR3 DNA: TGCAGTGCTAGTGGGGCAGGGGCTAATAACTATGGCTACACCTTC
CDR3 protein: CSASGAGANNYGYTF

D gene: TRBD1
J gene: TRBJ1-5
clone size: .
V gene: TRBV6-4
CDR3 DNA: TGTGCCAGCAGTGACTCGTCGCGGACAGGGGCCAATCAGCCCCAGCATTTT
CDR3 protein: CASSDSSRTGANQPQHF

D gene: .
J gene: TRBJ1-2
clone size: .
V gene: TRBV6-5
CDR3 DNA: TGTGCCAGCAGTTACTCGACTATAGGGACAAATTATGGCTACACCTTC
CDR3 protein: CASSYSTIGTNYGYTF

D gene: .
J gene: TRBJ1-3
clone size: .
V gene: TRBV7-9
CDR3 DNA: TGTGCCAGCAGCTTAGGAGCCAACACCATATATTTT
CDR3 protein: CASSLGANTIYF

D gene: TRBD1
J gene: TRBJ2-7
clone size: .
V gene: TRBV11-1
CDR3 DNA: TGTGCCAGCAGCTTAGCGAGACAGGGGGTTGCGCAGTACTTC
CDR3 protein: CASSLARQGVAQYF

D gene: .
J gene: TRBJ1-1
clone size: .
V gene: TRBV29-1
CDR3 DNA: TGCAGCGTTGAACGGGCCGGAATGAACACTGAAGCTTTCTTT
CDR3 protein: CSVERAGMNTEAFF

D gene: .
J gene: TRBJ2-7
clone size: .
V gene: TRBV18
CDR3 DNA: TGTGCCAGCTCACCCGGACAGGCGGGGACCTACGAGCAGTACTTC
CDR3 protein: CASSPGQAGTYEQYF

D gene: .
J gene: TRBJ2-7
clone size: .
V gene: TRBV29-1
CDR3 DNA: TGCAGCGTTGAAACTGGGAAGGACTACGAGCAGTACTTC
CDR3 protein: CSVETGKDYEQYF

D gene: .
J gene: TRBJ1-6
clone size: .
V gene: TRBV7-2
CDR3 DNA: TGTGCCAGCAGCCGAAGTCTTTCACCCCTCCACTTT
CDR3 protein: CASSRSLSPLHF

D gene: .
J gene: TRBJ2-7
clone size: .
V gene: TRBV11-3
CDR3 DNA: TGTGCCAGCAGCTTCACGGGGCAGAACGAGCAGTACTTC
CDR3 protein: CASSFTGQNEQYF

D gene: .
J gene: TRBJ1-2
clone size: .
V gene: TRBV11-2
CDR3 DNA: TGTGCCAGCAGCCAAAACCGGTATGGCTACACCTTC
CDR3 protein: CASSQNRYGYTF

D gene: .
J gene: TRBJ2-3
clone size: .
V gene: TRBV18
CDR3 DNA: TGTGCCAGCTCACCCCCGCGGGGAAGCCGCACAGATACGCAGTATTTT
CDR3 protein: CASSPPRGSRTDTQYF

D gene: .
J gene: TRBJ2-5
clone size: .
V gene: TRBV7-9
CDR3 DNA: TGTGCCAGCAGCCTCGGAGTGTCATATCAAGAGACCCAGTACTTC
CDR3 protein: CASSLGVSYQETQYF

D gene: .
J gene: TRBJ1-2
clone size: .
V gene: TRBV7-9
CDR3 DNA: TGTGCCAGCAGCTTTAATCCATCTCGGGCGTCGAACTATGGCTACACCTTC
CDR3 protein: CASSFNPSRASNYGYTF

D gene: .
J gene: TRBJ1-5
clone size: .
V gene: TRBV12-5
CDR3 DNA: TGTGCTAGTAGTCCCGGTGGCAATCAGCCCCAGCATTTT
CDR3 protein: CASSPGGNQPQHF